The 13 T cell receptor beta chains below all came from one sample that was sequenced in a study of T cell repertoires in aging, cancer and after chemotherapy. Peripheral blood genomic DNA, not sorted cells or RNA, was the template. A mixed TRB-A/B primer pool amplified rearranged TRB by multiplex touch-down PCR. TCRdb re-called the multiplex PCR reads through MiXCR, storing one row per CDR3 protein. The sample records approximately 7,600 distinct CDR3 sequences, 40% to 45% being singletons. Sample: blood. The receptors shown here come from a human donor in good health.

The chain uses TRBV5-4 and TRBJ1-2, with a tentative D call TRBD1 (5 bases). Germline lookup yields CDR1 SGHNT and CDR2 YYREEE (reference sequence). The CDR3 has 17 residues. Trimming shortened V by 4 bases and J by 0 bases, and 19 bases separated the two germline ends. The chain's CDR3 is CASSGPREMASNYGYTF. The CDR3 nucleotides are TGTGCCAGCAGCGGACCCAGGGAGATGGCTTCTAACTATGGCTACACCTTC.

This clonotype was observed a few times. The chain couples TRBV6-6 to TRBJ1-6; D not resolved. This CDR3 has 14 amino acids. V was trimmed by 2 bases and J by 9 bases, leaving 11 bases between them. Germline V gives CDR1 MNHNY, CDR2 SVGAGI (reference sequence). The CDR3 nucleotides are TGTGCCAGCAGTTACCCCCAATTGGGTTCACCCCTCCACTTT. Amino acid sequence: CASSYPQLGSPLHF.

The rearrangement links TRBV6-6 to TRBJ1-2; D may be TRBD1 (6 bases). Trimming took off 5 bases at V and 8 bases at J, with 15 bases between the two ends. Germline values: CDR1 MNHNY, CDR2 SVGAGI (reference sequence). CDR3 length equals 13 residues. This CDR3 is CASSERGQTGYTF. CDR3 bases: TGTGCCAGCAGTGAGAGGGGACAAACGGGCTACACCTTC.

The rearrangement links TRBV6-1 to TRBJ2-5, with TRBD1 matching over 7 bases. The CDR3 covers 14 residues. Germline V gene lookup returns CDR1 MNHNS and CDR2 SASEGT. Unmatched junction bases numbered 6, after V lost 5 bases and J lost 3 bases. The CDR3 loop reads CASSPFTGEETQYF. The CDR3 nucleotides are TGTGCCAGCAGTCCCTTTACAGGGGAAGAGACCCAGTACTTC.

In its sample, this clonotype is medium-sized. This rearrangement joins TRBV12-3 or TRBV12-4 to TRBJ2-5; no definite D call. Deletions cut 3 bases from V and 5 bases from J, with 4 bases between. There are 11 residues in the CDR3. Here the CDR3 DNA reads TGTGCCAGCAGTTTCTCGGAGACCCAGTACTTC. It yields the protein CASSFSETQYF.

The DNA for the CDR3 is TGTGCCAGCAGTTTATTGGGGGACAGCACTCATTCACCCCTCCACTTT. It codes for CASSLLGDSTHSPLHF. The chain recombines TRBV27 with TRBJ1-6; TRBD1 matches at 7 bases. V lost 1 base to trimming and J lost 8 bases; unmatched junction nucleotides: 8. The germline gives CDR1 MNHEY, CDR2 SMNVEV (reference sequence). There are 16 residues in the CDR3.

This clonotype was counted only a few times. The chain uses TRBV29-1 and TRBJ1-4, with D possibly being TRBD1 (5 bases). The V and J ends lost 6 bases and 2 bases respectively, with 10 bases between them. Germline CDR1 and CDR2: SQVTM and ANQGSEA. The CDR3 runs 13 residues. CDR3 DNA sequence: TGCAGCGTCGAGACAGAGACTAATGAAAAACTGTTTTTT. This codes for CSVETETNEKLFF.

This clonotype came up a few times. CDR3 loop: CASSYSRDSSHSGNTIYF. DNA for the CDR3: TGTGCCAGCAGTTACTCGAGGGATAGCAGTCACTCTGGAAACACCATATATTTT. V gene TRBV6-5 combines with J gene TRBJ1-3; no reliable D call. Germline lookup yields CDR1 MNHEY and CDR2 SVGAGI. The CDR3 runs to 18 residues. The V gene lost 0 bases and the J gene lost 0 bases, with 15 bases spanning the gap.

The chain combines TRBV5-8 with TRBJ1-3; unclear D gene. The V end lost 0 bases, the J end lost 2 bases, and 12 bases lay between the germline ends. The CDR3 is made up of 16 amino acids. The germline CDR1 and CDR2 sequences are SGHTS and YDEGEE. In nucleotides, the CDR3 is TGTGCCAGCAGCTTGGCCAGAGGACTGGCTGGAAACACCATATATTTT. It codes for CASSLARGLAGNTIYF.

V gene TRBV12-3 or TRBV12-4 combines with J gene TRBJ2-1, with 11 bases aligning to TRBD2. This CDR3 spans 16 amino acids. The V gene end was trimmed by 10 bases and the J gene end by 9 bases; junction bases not matched to a gene: 17. CDR3 region: CANPRGVAGGPSEQFF. CDR3 nucleotide sequence: TGTGCCAACCCAAGAGGAGTAGCGGGGGGGCCGAGTGAGCAGTTCTTC.

This clonotype has a handful of counts. This chain joins TRBV11-2 and TRBJ1-2; 9 bases agree with TRBD1. CDR1 is SGHAT and CDR2 is FQNNGV in the germline V gene. The V gene end was trimmed by 4 bases and the J gene end by 0 bases; junction bases not matched to a gene: 3. The CDR3 length is 15 residues. CDR3 in amino acids: CASSWDRASNYGYTF. In DNA, the CDR3 is TGTGCCAGCAGCTGGGACAGGGCGTCTAACTATGGCTACACCTTC.

This chain links TRBV20-1 with TRBJ2-3; 9 bases align to TRBD1. The ends lost 3 bases at V and 7 bases at J; junction bases unmatched: 11. CDR3 length equals 15 residues. The V gene's germline CDR1 is DFQATT and CDR2 SNEGSKA (reference sequence). CDR3 nucleotides: TGCAGTGCTAGGCCGAGGACAGGGGTTGCAAATACGCAGTATTTT. Translating gives CSARPRTGVANTQYF.

V gene TRBV2 combines with J gene TRBJ1-3; the D is unclear. CDR1 and CDR2 from the germline V gene are SNHLY and FYNNEI. This CDR3 spans 15 amino acids. Trimming stripped 2 bases from V and 0 bases from J, with 8 bases between. For the CDR3, the DNA is TGTGCCAGCAGTGAAACGGCCTTCTCTGGAAACACCATATATTTT. Protein sequence: CASSETAFSGNTIYF.